These T cell receptor beta chains were read from a single sample in a study of blood T cell repertoires in COVID-19. Assay used: immunoSEQ multiplex PCR; TCRdb lists only in-frame clones, some missing. The table records roughly 250,000 clones, around 82% of them present only once. Sequencing was carried out using PBMCs or T cells enriched from blood (not recorded which). The receptors were sampled from a woman aged 40 to 50 who had been exposed to COVID-19. CDR3s include the opening cysteine and the closing phenylalanine or tryptophan. A D gene is named only where the DNA matches it firmly. A row's size may be missing; if present it is once, few, many or a size class.

D: NA
V: TRBV30
J: TRBJ2-7
size: few
CDR3: CAWSPSHREQYF
DNA: TGTGCCTGGAGTCCCTCCCACCGGGAGCAGTACTTC

D: TRBD2
V: TRBV5-8
J: TRBJ2-3
size: NA
CDR3: CASSSSGTSGVSDTQYF
DNA: TGTGCCAGCAGCTCCTCCGGGACTAGCGGGGTATCGGATACGCAGTATTTT

D: TRBD2
V: TRBV7-2
J: TRBJ2-1
size: NA
CDR3: CASSRTTSGEYNYEQFF
DNA: TGTGCCAGCAGCCGTACGACTAGCGGGGAGTATAACTATGAGCAGTTCTTC

D: NA
V: TRBV6-2/TRBV6-3
J: TRBJ2-5
size: NA
CDR3: CASNPPDRPGETQYF
DNA: TGTGCCAGCAACCCCCCTGACCGCCCCGGGGAGACCCAGTACTTC

D: NA
V: TRBV5-5
J: TRBJ1-5
size: NA
CDR3: CASRPRLGGNQPQHF
DNA: TGTGCCAGCAGGCCAAGGTTAGGGGGCAATCAGCCCCAGCATTTT

D: NA
V: TRBV7-2
J: TRBJ2-3
size: NA
CDR3: CASSLVRGPDTQYF
DNA: TGTGCCAGCAGCTTAGTGCGCGGCCCAGATACGCAGTATTTT

D: TRBD1
V: TRBV5-1
J: TRBJ1-1
size: NA
CDR3: CASSLPPQGASTEAFF
DNA: TGCGCCAGCAGCCTACCTCCCCAGGGGGCGAGCACTGAAGCTTTCTTT

D: TRBD2
V: TRBV24-1
J: TRBJ2-5
size: NA
CDR3: CATSDRAGAETQYF
DNA: TGTGCCACCAGTGATAGAGCGGGGGCAGAGACCCAGTACTTC

D: NA
V: TRBV5-1
J: TRBJ1-5
size: NA
CDR3: CASSLDWSNQPQHF
DNA: TGCGCCAGCAGCCTGGACTGGAGCAATCAGCCCCAGCATTTT

D: TRBD1
V: TRBV27
J: TRBJ1-1
size: few
CDR3: CAPQAGGLGLRRPSTEAFF
DNA: TGTGCCCCGCAGGCAGGGGGATTAGGGCTGAGACGGCCGAGCACTGAAGCTTTCTTT

D: NA
V: TRBV7-9
J: TRBJ2-3
size: once
CDR3: CASSPRDIRTDTQYF
DNA: TGTGCCAGCAGCCCACGGGACATACGCACAGATACGCAGTATTTT

D: TRBD1
V: TRBV9
J: TRBJ1-2
size: few
CDR3: CASSVTGGRLYGYTF
DNA: TGTGCCAGCAGCGTAACAGGGGGTAGACTCTATGGCTACACCTTC

D: NA
V: TRBV2
J: TRBJ2-5
size: NA
CDR3: CASSPQGGRETQYF
DNA: TGTGCCAGTTCTCCACAGGGCGGAAGGGAGACCCAGTACTTC

D: NA
V: TRBV19
J: TRBJ1-5
size: NA
CDR3: CASSTHDGQPQHF
DNA: TGTGCCAGTAGTACCCATGACGGGCAGCCCCAGCATTTT

D: NA
V: TRBV10-3
J: TRBJ2-1
size: NA
CDR3: CAISSRGSNNEQFF
DNA: TGTGCCATCAGTTCCCGGGGGTCAAACAATGAGCAGTTCTTC

D: TRBD2
V: TRBV5-8
J: TRBJ2-2
size: NA
CDR3: CASSLGGGPNTGELFF
DNA: TGTGCCAGCAGCTTGGGGGGAGGGCCGAACACCGGGGAGCTGTTTTTT

D: NA
V: TRBV6-5
J: TRBJ1-5
size: NA
CDR3: CASSYSLQVDQPQHF
DNA: TGTGCCAGCAGTTACTCGCTACAGGTCGATCAGCCCCAGCATTTT

D: NA
V: TRBV4-1
J: TRBJ1-2
size: NA
CDR3: CASSQALGYTF
DNA: TGCGCCAGCAGCCAGGCTCTGGGCTACACCTTC

D: TRBD1
V: TRBV19
J: TRBJ2-7
size: few
CDR3: CASSIDGTVSYEQYF
DNA: TGTGCCAGTAGTATAGATGGGACAGTCTCCTACGAGCAGTACTTC

D: TRBD1
V: TRBV19
J: TRBJ1-4
size: NA
CDR3: CASTGVATNEKLFF
DNA: TGTGCCAGCACAGGGGTTGCGACTAATGAAAAACTGTTTTTT

D: TRBD1
V: TRBV2
J: TRBJ1-4
size: NA
CDR3: CASSELEGGGNEKLFF
DNA: TGTGCCAGCAGTGAACTGGAAGGGGGCGGTAATGAAAAACTGTTTTTT

D: NA
V: TRBV2
J: TRBJ2-7
size: NA
CDR3: CASSERDTYEQYF
DNA: TGTGCCAGCAGTGAACGGGACACCTACGAGCAGTACTTC

D: TRBD1
V: TRBV5-4
J: TRBJ2-7
size: NA
CDR3: CASSPGTGSIGYEQYF
DNA: TGTGCCAGCAGCCCAGGGACAGGGAGTATCGGCTACGAGCAGTACTTC

D: NA
V: TRBV6-6
J: TRBJ1-2
size: NA
CDR3: CASHSEVYGYTF
DNA: TGTGCCAGCCATTCGGAGGTCTATGGCTACACCTTC

D: NA
V: TRBV30
J: TRBJ1-1
size: NA
CDR3: CAWSVAPRVGHTEAFF
DNA: TGTGCCTGGAGTGTCGCCCCTCGTGTTGGGCACACTGAAGCTTTCTTT

D: TRBD1
V: TRBV12-3/TRBV12-4
J: TRBJ1-2
size: NA
CDR3: CASSLTGGYGYTF
DNA: TGTGCCAGCAGCTTGACAGGGGGCTATGGCTACACCTTC

D: TRBD2
V: TRBV5-1
J: TRBJ2-5
size: NA
CDR3: CASSLGKRGAVQETQYF
DNA: TGCGCCAGCAGCTTGGGAAAGCGGGGGGCCGTTCAAGAGACCCAGTACTTC

D: TRBD1
V: TRBV6-2/TRBV6-3
J: TRBJ2-3
size: NA
CDR3: CASSYGGQGASRSTQYF
DNA: TGTGCCAGCAGTTACGGGGGACAGGGGGCCTCACGAAGTACGCAGTATTTT

D: NA
V: TRBV12-5
J: TRBJ2-3
size: NA
CDR3: CANDPRPKGSTDTQYF
DNA: TGTGCAAACGACCCGCGACCGAAGGGGAGCACAGATACGCAGTATTTT

D: TRBD2
V: TRBV19
J: TRBJ2-1
size: NA
CDR3: CASSIVGRGLKLGNEQFF
DNA: TGTGCCAGTAGTATAGTTGGTAGGGGACTAAAATTAGGCAATGAGCAGTTCTTC

D: NA
V: TRBV2
J: TRBJ1-5
size: NA
CDR3: CASSPYLQGRGNQPQHF
DNA: TGTGCCAGCAGTCCGTATCTACAGGGACGCGGGAATCAGCCCCAGCATTTT

D: NA
V: TRBV4-2
J: TRBJ1-6
size: NA
CDR3: CASSQDTGLDSPLHF
DNA: TGTGCCAGCAGCCAAGATACAGGGTTGGATTCACCCCTCCACTTT

D: NA
V: TRBV14
J: TRBJ1-6
size: NA
CDR3: CASSQGVSQAFLHF
DNA: TGTGCCAGCAGCCAAGGGGTGTCACAGGCTTTCCTCCACTTT

D: NA
V: TRBV4-2
J: TRBJ2-6
size: NA
CDR3: CASSQDQGSGANVLTF
DNA: TGTGCCAGCAGCCAAGATCAGGGATCTGGGGCCAACGTCCTGACTTTC

D: TRBD2
V: TRBV7-2
J: TRBJ2-5
size: NA
CDR3: CASSPGLAGGRETQYF
DNA: TGTGCCAGCAGCCCCGGACTAGCGGGGGGGCGGGAGACCCAGTACTTC

D: NA
V: TRBV24-1
J: TRBJ1-5
size: NA
CDR3: CATTPGGHNQPQHF
DNA: TGTGCCACCACACCGGGGGGCCATAATCAGCCCCAGCATTTT